Detailed here is one T cell receptor (beta chain). Its antigen remains unknown. The sample is drawn from a study of CD8 T cells in ankylosing spondylitis. General study findings and limits: Peripheral blood samples showed relatively rare disease-linked clones, and these clones were CD8+. Matched ankylosing spondylitis synovial fluid reportedly contained a significantly enriched population of disease-linked clones. Characteristic, it appeared, of ankylosing spondylitis blood was a TCR beta motif of seven or eight highly homologous variants.

The TCR beta libraries were generated through quantitative 5'-RACE incorporating molecular barcodes. TCRdb fed the 5' RACE reads into MiXCR, producing one record per CDR3 protein. The sample consists of approximately 350,000 distinct CDR3 sequences, 20% to 25% of them appearing once. The CDR3 sequence is 16 residues long. The V gene end was trimmed by 5 bases and the J gene end by 4 bases; junction bases not matched to a gene: 9. This chain links TRBV12-3 or TRBV12-4 with TRBJ2-1; 9 bases are shared with TRBD2. Sequencing was performed on blood, either unsorted or a sorted T cell fraction (not recorded which). This sequence was found in a male donor with ankylosing spondylitis or in good health (not recorded which). The CDR3 DNA reads TGTGCCAGCAGTCTTACTACTAGCGGGCTATACAATGAGCAGTTCTTC. It encodes CASSLTTSGLYNEQFF.